The 25 T cell receptor beta chains below all came from one sample that was sequenced in a study of blood T cells in healthy people across ages. Together with a sample-barcoded 5' primer, a J-beta primer mix was included in a second PCR lasting 7 to 11 cycles. TCRdb processed the 5' RACE reads anew with MiXCR; each CDR3 protein has one entry. The table includes roughly 900,000 distinct CDR3 sequences, under 30% detected once. The sample consisted of blood. The receptors stem from an elderly woman in good health.

The V call is TRBV5-1, the J call TRBJ1-4, with 8 nucleotides matching TRBD1. V trimming: 4 bases; J trimming: 7 bases; junction bases outside the gene matches: 9. The germline CDR1 and CDR2 sequences are SGHRS and YFSETQ. The length of the CDR3 is 15 residues. CDR3 loop: CASSPGQGSGEKLFF. The CDR3 DNA is TGCGCCAGCAGCCCAGGACAGGGATCGGGTGAAAAACTGTTTTTT.

This clonotype was recorded many times. The genes are TRBV4-2 and TRBJ2-1; 8 nucleotides match TRBD2. V lost 1 base to trimming and J lost 0 bases; unmatched junction nucleotides: 5. The V gene's germline CDR1 is LGHNA and CDR2 YNFKEQ. This CDR3 is 17 amino acids long. The CDR3 is CASSQGSGGSSYNEQFF. CDR3 DNA: TGTGCCAGCAGCCAAGGGAGCGGGGGAAGCTCCTACAATGAGCAGTTCTTC.

This clonotype showed up many times. V is TRBV4-3 and J is TRBJ1-4; the D is unclear. CDR3 length equals 15 residues. From germline, CDR1 is LGHNA and CDR2 YSLEER. Trimming took off 1 base at V and 3 bases at J, with 9 bases between the two ends. CDR3 sequence (DNA): TGCGCCAGCAGCCAAGGAAAATTCTCTAATGAAAAACTGTTTTTT. Residues: CASSQGKFSNEKLFF.

This clonotype came up a few times. The rearrangement links TRBV20-1 to TRBJ1-2; D unresolved. The CDR3 has 12 residues. V was cut by 3 bases and J by 2 bases, with 7 bases left in between. The germline V gene encodes CDR1 DFQATT and CDR2 SNEGSKA (reference sequence). CDR3 region: CSAREKNYGYTF. In DNA form, the CDR3 reads TGCAGTGCTAGGGAGAAAAACTATGGCTACACCTTC.

This clonotype was seen repeatedly, ten times or more. The chain is built from TRBV21-1 and TRBJ2-5; the table names TRBD2, a call not compared with the DNA. TRBV21-1 is noted as a pseudogene. The CDR3 length is 18 residues. DNA for the CDR3: TGTGCCAGCAGCAAAGGGGGCACTAGCGGGGGGGCGGAGGAGACCCAGTACTTC. This gives the protein CASSKGGTSGGAEETQYF.

Only a few counts were recorded for this clonotype. This chain connects TRBV2 to TRBJ2-2; perhaps TRBD1 as D (6 bases). The V gene's germline CDR1 is SNHLY and CDR2 FYNNEI. This CDR3 is built from 15 residues. Trimming shortened V by 4 bases and J by 2 bases, and 11 bases separated the two germline ends. The CDR3 coding sequence is TGTGCCAGCAGTGGACAGGACACTAACACCGGGGAGCTGTTTTTT. It is translated as CASSGQDTNTGELFF.

The chain recombines TRBV29-1 with TRBJ2-7; tentative D call: TRBD2 (5 bases). The DNA end is more similar to TRBJ2-5, so the J call may be wrong. Germline V gene sequence: CDR1 SQVTM, CDR2 ANQGSEA. The CDR3 consists of 12 residues. Here the CDR3 DNA reads TGCAGCGTTTTTTCTAGAGGGGAGACCCAGTACTTC. Translation: CSVFSRGETQYF.

About this clonotype itself: A read error is possible here, since a much larger clone lies one base away. The rearrangement links TRBV19 to TRBJ2-6; D gene unclear. Per germline, CDR1 LNHDA and CDR2 SQIVND (reference sequence). The CDR3 sequence is 16 residues long. The CDR3 coding sequence is TGTGCCGGTAGAAGGGCGCTTAGCTCTGGGGCCAACGTCCTGACTTTC. Its translation is CAGRRALSSGANVLTF.

The CDR3 is CASSSPGGRWSSQFF. DNA for the CDR3: TGCGCCAGCAGCTCACCGGGCGGACGGTGGAGTTCCCAGTTCTTC. V gene TRBV4-1 combines with J gene TRBJ2-1; no clear D. The V gene lost 5 bases and the J gene lost 13 bases, with 24 bases spanning the gap. Germline CDR1 is MGHRA and CDR2 is YSYEKL. The CDR3 has 15 residues.

This clonotype was counted a few times. The rearrangement joins TRBV5-1 to TRBJ1-4; 9 positions agree with TRBD1. V gave up 4 bases and J gave up 0 bases; unmatched junction bases: 7. Germline CDR1 reads SGHRS; CDR2 reads YFSETQ. The CDR3 totals 17 residues. The CDR3 loop reads CASSLGQGFATNEKLFF. CDR3 nucleotide sequence: TGCGCCAGCAGCCTGGGACAGGGTTTTGCAACTAATGAAAAACTGTTTTTT.

This clonotype was found a few times. The chain links TRBV6-1 to TRBJ1-5, with D unresolved. The ends were cut back, 8 bases at V and 4 bases at J, with 9 bases in the middle. Germline V gene lookup returns CDR1 MNHNS and CDR2 SASEGT. The CDR3 has 12 residues. The chain's CDR3 is CASRNPNQPQHF. CDR3 DNA sequence: TGTGCCAGCCGAAACCCTAATCAGCCCCAGCATTTT.

The J gene is TRBJ1-3, the V gene TRBV7-8, with unresolved D. This CDR3 is built from 14 residues. V gave up 5 bases and J gave up 0 bases, with 8 bases separating them. Germline V gene lookup returns CDR1 SGHVS and CDR2 FQNEAQ. The CDR3 DNA reads as TGTGCCAGCAGCGCCGGGAGCTCTGGAAACACCATATATTTT. Protein product: CASSAGSSGNTIYF.

In this sample, this clonotype turned up a few times. The genes are TRBV15 and TRBJ2-1, with a possible D match to TRBD1 (6 bases). The V gene's germline CDR1 is LNHNV and CDR2 YYDKDF (reference sequence). This CDR3 is built from 14 residues. Between the trimmed V and J ends, which lost 5 bases and 4 bases, there was a span of 12 bases. Here the CDR3 reads CATSRRTEYNEQFF. The CDR3 DNA follows: TGTGCCACCAGCCGCCGGACAGAATACAATGAGCAGTTCTTC.

J is TRBJ1-1 and V is TRBV7-2; 8 bases are a match to TRBD1. The germline V gene has CDR1 SGHTA and CDR2 FQGNSA. This CDR3 contains 16 residues. The V and J ends lost 5 bases and 4 bases, in that order; junction bases with no gene match: 12. The CDR3 DNA is TGTGCCAGCAGCCGTAGCCTTGGACAGGGAGGCACTGAAGCTTTCTTT. This codes for CASSRSLGQGGTEAFF.

The sample holds a few counts of this clonotype. This rearrangement joins TRBV5-5 to TRBJ2-3, with 8 nucleotides matching TRBD2. Germline V CDR1 and CDR2: SGHKS, YYEKEE (reference sequence). This CDR3 contains 18 residues. The V gene end was trimmed by 1 base and the J gene end by 0 bases; junction bases not matched to a gene: 10. The CDR3 loop reads CASSLPPSSGSSTDTQYF. Here the CDR3 DNA reads TGTGCCAGCAGCTTGCCCCCCTCTAGCGGGTCCAGCACAGATACGCAGTATTTT.

This clonotype has only a few counts. The V call is TRBV2, the J call TRBJ1-2; no clear D gene. Trimming took 2 bases from V and 4 from J, leaving 8 bases between them. In germline, CDR1 is SNHLY, CDR2 FYNNEI. This CDR3 region has 13 residues. The CDR3 loop is CASSERASYGYTF. CDR3 nucleotides: TGTGCCAGCAGTGAAAGGGCTAGCTATGGCTACACCTTC.

The rearrangement links TRBV20-1 to TRBJ2-3, with D possibly TRBD2 on 6 matching bases. There are 14 residues in the CDR3. V gave up 5 bases and J gave up 3 bases, with 15 bases separating them. CDR1 and CDR2 (germline): DFQATT, SNEGSKA (reference sequence). The CDR3 region is CSADPGVRTDTQYF. The CDR3 coding sequence is TGCAGTGCTGACCCGGGGGTGAGGACAGATACGCAGTATTTT.

J is TRBJ2-3 and V is TRBV11-2, with 8 bases fitting TRBD1. CDR1 and CDR2 (germline): SGHAT, FQNNGV. The junction had 6 bases not matched to a gene; V was cut back by 5 bases and J by 2 bases. The CDR3 sequence is 15 residues long. CDR3 DNA: TGTGCCAGCAGCCCGACAGGGGACCCCACAGATACGCAGTATTTT. This encodes CASSPTGDPTDTQYF.

This clonotype was counted a few times. V and J are TRBV6-1 and TRBJ1-5, with no clear D. The CDR3 totals 12 residues. Germline-derived CDR1 and CDR2 are MNHNS and SASEGT. V dropped 8 bases and J dropped 9 bases, with 14 bases sitting between them. The DNA of the CDR3 is TGTGCCAGCGGAAATCCTGGGCGGCCCCAGCATTTT. Protein: CASGNPGRPQHF.

On this clonotype: The likely explanation is a read error, given a far larger clone one base away. This chain connects TRBV18 to TRBJ2-5, with a tentative D call TRBD2 (7 bases). Germline V CDR1 and CDR2: KGHSH, LQKENI. This CDR3 is built from 13 residues. CDR3 amino acids: CTSSPQGGETQYF. The DNA for the CDR3 is TGTACCAGCTCGCCACAGGGAGGGGAGACCCAGTACTTC.

This clonotype showed up just once. A read error may explain this, as a much larger clone is one base away. V and J are TRBV10-1 and TRBJ2-6, with TRBD1 as a possible D gene (5 bases). The CDR3 loop spans 15 amino acids. V lost 7 bases to trimming and J lost 0 bases, with 10 bases between them. Germline V gives CDR1 WNHNN, CDR2 SYGVQD (reference sequence). The CDR3: CASKQDGSGANVLTF. The DNA of the CDR3 is TGCGCCAGCAAACAGGACGGCTCTGGGGCCAACGTCCTGACTTTC.

This clonotype was detected a few times. The chain is built from TRBV12-3 or TRBV12-4 and TRBJ2-6; D uncertain. CDR3 length: 11 amino acids. V was shortened by 5 bases and J by 10 bases, with 6 bases between the two germline ends. DNA for the CDR3: TGTGCCAGCAGTGCTAGAAACGTCCTGACTTTC. It codes for CASSARNVLTF.

On this clonotype itself: One end of the junction is discordant with germline, which a read error may explain. This rearrangement joins TRBV9 to TRBJ2-1; D perhaps matches TRBD1 (6 bases). Germline loops: CDR1 SGDLS, CDR2 YYNGEE. The CDR3 runs 16 residues. In DNA, the CDR3 is TGTGCCAGCAGCGGGAAACAGGGTTCCCCTCGAGATGAGCAATTCTTC. Translation: CASSGKQGSPRDEQFF.

The V gene is TRBV20-1, the J gene TRBJ1-5; TRBD1 matches at 9 bases. After removal of 0 bases from V and 5 bases from J, the junction contained 5 bases not matched to a gene. This CDR3 has 15 residues. The germline gives CDR1 DFQATT, CDR2 SNEGSKA (reference sequence). CDR3 in DNA: TGCAGTGCTAGAGAGGGGACAGGGAGGGATCAGCCCCAGCATTTT. It translates to CSAREGTGRDQPQHF.

This clonotype has more than one count but fewer than ten. The chain couples TRBV4-3 to TRBJ1-5; 8 bases agree with TRBD1. The CDR3 sequence is 16 residues long. Germline trimming cut 0 bases from V and 4 bases from J; bases unmatched to any gene: 5. Germline CDR1 reads LGHNA; CDR2 reads YSLEER. The CDR3 sequence is CASSQDRTGGNQPQHF. For the CDR3, the DNA is TGCGCCAGCAGCCAAGATAGAACAGGGGGAAATCAGCCCCAGCATTTT.